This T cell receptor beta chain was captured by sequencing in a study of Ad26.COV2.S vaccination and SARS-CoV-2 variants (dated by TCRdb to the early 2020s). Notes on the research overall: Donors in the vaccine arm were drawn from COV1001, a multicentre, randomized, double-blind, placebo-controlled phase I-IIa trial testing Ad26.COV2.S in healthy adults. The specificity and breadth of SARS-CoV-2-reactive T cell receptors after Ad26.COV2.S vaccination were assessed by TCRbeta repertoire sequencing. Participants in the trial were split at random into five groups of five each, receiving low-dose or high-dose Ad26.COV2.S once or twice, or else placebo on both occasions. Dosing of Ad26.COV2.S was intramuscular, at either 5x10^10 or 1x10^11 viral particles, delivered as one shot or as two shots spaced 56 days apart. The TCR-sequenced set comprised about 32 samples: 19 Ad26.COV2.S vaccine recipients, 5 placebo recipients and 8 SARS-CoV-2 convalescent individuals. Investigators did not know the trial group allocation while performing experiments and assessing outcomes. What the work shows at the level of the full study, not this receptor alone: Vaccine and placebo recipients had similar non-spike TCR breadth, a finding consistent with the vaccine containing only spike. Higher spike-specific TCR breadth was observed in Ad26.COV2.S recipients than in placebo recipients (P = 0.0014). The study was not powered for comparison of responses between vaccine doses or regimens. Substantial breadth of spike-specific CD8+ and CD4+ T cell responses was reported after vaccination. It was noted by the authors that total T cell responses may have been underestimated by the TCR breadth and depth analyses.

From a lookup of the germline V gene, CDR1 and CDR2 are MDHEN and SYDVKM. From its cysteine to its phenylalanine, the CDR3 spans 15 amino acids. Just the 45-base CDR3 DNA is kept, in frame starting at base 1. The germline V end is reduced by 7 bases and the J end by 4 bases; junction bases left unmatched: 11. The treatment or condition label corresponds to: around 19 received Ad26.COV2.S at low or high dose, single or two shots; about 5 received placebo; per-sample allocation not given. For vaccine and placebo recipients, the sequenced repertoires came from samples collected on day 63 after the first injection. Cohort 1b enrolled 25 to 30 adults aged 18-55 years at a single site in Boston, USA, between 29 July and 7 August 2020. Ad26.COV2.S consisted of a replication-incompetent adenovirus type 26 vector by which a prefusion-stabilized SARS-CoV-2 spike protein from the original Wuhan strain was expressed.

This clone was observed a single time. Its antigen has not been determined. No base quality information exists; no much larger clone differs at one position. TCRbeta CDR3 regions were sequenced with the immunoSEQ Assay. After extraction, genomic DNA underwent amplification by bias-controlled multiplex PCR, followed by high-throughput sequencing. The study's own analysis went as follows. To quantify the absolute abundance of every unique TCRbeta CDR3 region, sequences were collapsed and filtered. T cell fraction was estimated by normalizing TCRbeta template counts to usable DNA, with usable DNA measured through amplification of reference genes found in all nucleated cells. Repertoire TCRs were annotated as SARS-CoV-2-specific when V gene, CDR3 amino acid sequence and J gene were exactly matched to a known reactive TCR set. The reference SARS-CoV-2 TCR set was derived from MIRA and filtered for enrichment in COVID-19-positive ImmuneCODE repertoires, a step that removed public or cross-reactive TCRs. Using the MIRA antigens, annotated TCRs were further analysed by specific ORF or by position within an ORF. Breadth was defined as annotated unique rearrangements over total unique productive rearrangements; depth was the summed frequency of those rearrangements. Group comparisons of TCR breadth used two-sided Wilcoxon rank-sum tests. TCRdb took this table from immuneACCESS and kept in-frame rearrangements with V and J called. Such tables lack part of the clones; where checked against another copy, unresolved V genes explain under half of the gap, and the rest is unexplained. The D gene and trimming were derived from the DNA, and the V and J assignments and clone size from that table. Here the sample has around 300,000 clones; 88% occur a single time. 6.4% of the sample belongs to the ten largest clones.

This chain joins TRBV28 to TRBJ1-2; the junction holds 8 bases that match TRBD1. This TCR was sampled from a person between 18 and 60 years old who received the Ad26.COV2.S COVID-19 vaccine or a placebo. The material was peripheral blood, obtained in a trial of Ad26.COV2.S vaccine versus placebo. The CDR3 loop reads CASNQPGTGIYGYTF. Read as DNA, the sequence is TGTGCCAGCAACCAACCCGGGACAGGTATCTATGGCTACACCTTC.